This T cell receptor (beta chain) was observed in a study of patients and donors after allogeneic stem cell transplantation. V lost 5 bases, J lost 5 bases, and 8 bases stayed unmatched. Germline V gene sequence: CDR1 SGHTA, CDR2 FQGNSA. The CDR3 loop spans 14 amino acids. TCRdb reprocessed the RT-PCR reads with MiXCR, giving one entry per CDR3 protein. The sample has hundreds of thousands of distinct CDR3 sequences; around 40% are singletons. Material for sequencing was blood, either unsorted or a sorted T cell fraction (not recorded which). The TCR comes from a human donor who was either an allogeneic HSCT recipient or a stem cell or donor lymphocyte infusion donor (not recorded which). It is not recorded whose cells these are; they may come from a transplant donor. This sequence joins TRBV7-2 and TRBJ1-1, with 7 bases that match TRBD1. The CDR3, as DNA: TGTGCCAGCAGCCTGGAGGGGGCTTGGACTGAAGCTTTCTTT. It is translated as CASSLEGAWTEAFF.